The following is a TCR beta chain sequence with its context. Its antigen is not identified. These data originate in a study of T cell responses to AZD1222 COVID-19 vaccine. Study-level findings and limits: Reports say nearly half of spike-specific TCRs go after unmutated variant regions.

TCRdb's copy holds only in-frame clones and misses some; the assay was immunoSEQ multiplex PCR. The sample holds 90,000 to 140,000 clones, about four fifths seen once. The germline gives CDR1 SNHLY, CDR2 FYNNEI. With 4 bases removed from V and 7 bases from J, the gap between germline ends came to 11 bases. The CDR3 contains 13 residues. The V gene is TRBV2, the J gene TRBJ1-5; D remains ambiguous. The sample was peripheral blood, taken on day 0 of AZD1222 vaccination. The source of this sequence is an adult in good health. CDR3 coding DNA: TGTGCCAGCAGTGGGCCTTTCGGGCAGCCCCAGCATTTT. Protein: CASSGPFGQPQHF. Full variable domain (remainder filled in from reference TRBV2 and TRBJ1-5): EPEVTQTPSHQVTQMGQEVILRCVPISNHLYFYWYRQILGQKVEFLVSFYNNEISEKSEIFDDQFSVERPDGSNFTLKIRSTKLEDSAMYFCASSGPFGQPQHFGDGTRLSIL.